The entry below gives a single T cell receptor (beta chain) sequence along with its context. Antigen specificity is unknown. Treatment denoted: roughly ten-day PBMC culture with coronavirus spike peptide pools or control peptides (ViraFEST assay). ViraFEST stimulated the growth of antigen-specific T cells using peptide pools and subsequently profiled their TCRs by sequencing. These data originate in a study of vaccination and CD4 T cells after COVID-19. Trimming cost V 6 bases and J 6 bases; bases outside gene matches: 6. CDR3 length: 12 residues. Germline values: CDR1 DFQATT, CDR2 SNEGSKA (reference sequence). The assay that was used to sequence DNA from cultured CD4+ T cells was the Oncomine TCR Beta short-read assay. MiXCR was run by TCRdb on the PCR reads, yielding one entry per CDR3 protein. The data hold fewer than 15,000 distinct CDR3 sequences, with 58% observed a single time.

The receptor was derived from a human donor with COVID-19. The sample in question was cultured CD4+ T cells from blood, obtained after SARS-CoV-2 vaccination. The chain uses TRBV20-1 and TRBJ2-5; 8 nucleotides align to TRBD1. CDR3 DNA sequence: TGCAGTGCGACTCAGGGGGCGAAGACCCAGTACTTC. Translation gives CSATQGAKTQYF.